This entry concerns a single TCR beta chain. The donors comprised healthy bone marrow donors. In the PCR, 60 Vbeta and 13 Jbeta primers were used. TCRdb's copy holds only in-frame clones and misses some; the assay was immunoSEQ multiplex PCR. In all, the sample yields tens of thousands of clones. The sample comes from a study of cytomegalovirus exposure and HLA in healthy donors. The CDR3 spans 14 residues. CDR1 is SGHDN and CDR2 is FVKESK in the germline V gene. Trimming pared 0 bases from V and 5 bases from J, leaving 9 bases between. What was sequenced was PBMCs. The J gene is TRBJ2-3, the V gene TRBV14; the D is unclear. The sequence derives from a female donor in good health and CMV-seropositive. CDR3: CASSQDPSRDTQYF. In DNA, the CDR3 is TGTGCCAGCAGCCAAGATCCCAGTCGAGATACGCAGTATTTT.